This is a list of T cell receptor beta chains from one sample in a study of type 1 regulatory T cells. TCRdb itself ran the reads through MiXCR, one entry per CDR3 protein. The sample consists of 2,400 or so distinct CDR3 sequences, almost 6.5% of them appearing once. Sequencing was carried out using CD4+ T cells, either the whole sample or a sorted fraction (not recorded which). These receptors all stem from a human donor in good health. Each CDR3 is given with its conserved first and last residue. The D gene is left open where the match is weak. Sizes are listed as once, few or many counts, or a class when the clone is expanded.

d_call: -
j_call: TRBJ2-7
clone_size: medium-sized
v_call: TRBV7-2
cdr3_nt: TGTGCCAGCAGCTTAGCGGGACTCTACGAGCAGTACTTC
cdr3_aa: CASSLAGLYEQYF

d_call: -
j_call: TRBJ2-2
clone_size: medium-sized
v_call: TRBV19
cdr3_nt: TGTGCCAGTAAGTTTGGCAGGGAGAACACCGGGGAGCTGTTTTTT
cdr3_aa: CASKFGRENTGELFF

d_call: -
j_call: TRBJ2-7
clone_size: medium-sized
v_call: TRBV20-1
cdr3_nt: TGCAGTGCTAGAAGTGGGGCAAAGATCGAGCAGTACTTC
cdr3_aa: CSARSGAKIEQYF

d_call: TRBD1
j_call: TRBJ1-5
clone_size: medium-sized
v_call: TRBV10-3
cdr3_nt: TGTGCCATCAGCGAGACAGGGGCGTCTGGCAATCAGCCCCAGCATTTT
cdr3_aa: CAISETGASGNQPQHF

d_call: -
j_call: TRBJ2-2
clone_size: medium-sized
v_call: TRBV10-3
cdr3_nt: TGTGCCATCTCAAGAGTGCGAGGACTGAACACCGGGGAGCTGTTTTTT
cdr3_aa: CAISRVRGLNTGELFF

d_call: TRBD1
j_call: TRBJ1-5
clone_size: medium-sized
v_call: TRBV6-2/TRBV6-3
cdr3_nt: TGTGCCAGCAGTTACTCAGGCTCCCGCGCAGGGGGCCAGCCCCAGCATTTT
cdr3_aa: CASSYSGSRAGGQPQHF

d_call: -
j_call: TRBJ2-1
clone_size: medium-sized
v_call: TRBV15
cdr3_nt: TGTGCCACCAGCAGAGATCAGTTAGGCGCTGAGCAGTTCTTC
cdr3_aa: CATSRDQLGAEQFF

d_call: -
j_call: TRBJ1-6
clone_size: medium-sized
v_call: TRBV11-2
cdr3_nt: TGTGCCAGCAGCTTAGATCCAGGGATTTCACCCCTCCACTTT
cdr3_aa: CASSLDPGISPLHF

d_call: TRBD1
j_call: TRBJ1-1
clone_size: medium-sized
v_call: TRBV7-2
cdr3_nt: TGTGCCAGCAGCAAGGGGGCGAACACTGAAGCTTTCTTT
cdr3_aa: CASSKGANTEAFF

d_call: -
j_call: TRBJ2-2
clone_size: medium-sized
v_call: TRBV5-6
cdr3_nt: TGTGCCAGCAGCTTGGTTGGCACCGGGGAGCTGTTTTTT
cdr3_aa: CASSLVGTGELFF

d_call: -
j_call: TRBJ1-3
clone_size: medium-sized
v_call: TRBV5-1
cdr3_nt: TGCGCCAGCCCACTGGGGGGCACCATATATTTT
cdr3_aa: CASPLGGTIYF

d_call: TRBD2
j_call: TRBJ2-1
clone_size: medium-sized
v_call: TRBV6-6
cdr3_nt: TGTGCCAGCACTCAAGGGGTTTTAGCGGGGCGACCGACCGCTAATGAGCAGTTCTTC
cdr3_aa: CASTQGVLAGRPTANEQFF

d_call: TRBD1
j_call: TRBJ1-2
clone_size: medium-sized
v_call: TRBV7-8
cdr3_nt: TGTGCCAGCAGCTACTCCGGGACAGGGGGCCTAAACTATGGCTACACCTTC
cdr3_aa: CASSYSGTGGLNYGYTF

d_call: TRBD2
j_call: TRBJ2-3
clone_size: medium-sized
v_call: TRBV4-1
cdr3_nt: TGCGCCAGCAGCCAAAGCCCCGCTAGCGGGGGGGGTTGGGATACGCAGTATTTT
cdr3_aa: CASSQSPASGGGWDTQYF

d_call: -
j_call: TRBJ2-5
clone_size: medium-sized
v_call: TRBV3-1
cdr3_nt: TGTGCCAGCAGCCAAGCGGGGGCCCAAGAGACCCAGTACTTC
cdr3_aa: CASSQAGAQETQYF

d_call: TRBD2
j_call: TRBJ2-3
clone_size: medium-sized
v_call: TRBV30
cdr3_nt: TGTGCCTGGAGTAGGTGGGGTAATGATGGTCTAGCGGGGGTCACAGATACGCAGTATTTT
cdr3_aa: CAWSRWGNDGLAGVTDTQYF

d_call: TRBD2
j_call: TRBJ2-1
clone_size: medium-sized
v_call: TRBV7-9
cdr3_nt: TGTGCCAGCAGCACCGAGACTAGCGGGGGGGTCGGTATCACTGAGCAGTTCTTC
cdr3_aa: CASSTETSGGVGITEQFF

d_call: -
j_call: TRBJ1-5
clone_size: medium-sized
v_call: TRBV20-1
cdr3_nt: TGCAGTGCTAGCGTTAGGGGGGATAGCAATCAGCCCCAGCATTTT
cdr3_aa: CSASVRGDSNQPQHF

d_call: -
j_call: TRBJ2-3
clone_size: medium-sized
v_call: TRBV6-2/TRBV6-3
cdr3_nt: TGTGCCAGCACCGACCCAGGGAAAGATACGCAGTATTTT
cdr3_aa: CASTDPGKDTQYF

d_call: -
j_call: TRBJ1-1
clone_size: medium-sized
v_call: TRBV3-1
cdr3_nt: TGTGCCAGCAGCCAGCGAAACACTGAAGCTTTCTTT
cdr3_aa: CASSQRNTEAFF

d_call: -
j_call: TRBJ2-7
clone_size: medium-sized
v_call: TRBV29-1
cdr3_nt: TGCAGCGTTGTCGGGACCGTGGCTCCGGGCGGCGAGCAGTACTTC
cdr3_aa: CSVVGTVAPGGEQYF

d_call: TRBD2
j_call: TRBJ2-5
clone_size: medium-sized
v_call: TRBV7-2
cdr3_nt: TGTGCCAGCAGCCCGGGACTATACGGGGGTGAGACCCAGTACTTC
cdr3_aa: CASSPGLYGGETQYF

d_call: TRBD1
j_call: TRBJ1-5
clone_size: medium-sized
v_call: TRBV28
cdr3_nt: TGTGCCAGCAGCGCAGGGGGTAGCAATCAGCCCCAGCATTTT
cdr3_aa: CASSAGGSNQPQHF

d_call: -
j_call: TRBJ1-1
clone_size: medium-sized
v_call: TRBV28
cdr3_nt: TGTGCCAGCAGTTCAGCGTCTGGCCAGGTGAACACTGAAGCTTTCTTT
cdr3_aa: CASSSASGQVNTEAFF

d_call: -
j_call: TRBJ2-2
clone_size: large
v_call: TRBV20-1
cdr3_nt: TGCAGTGCTAGCAGGGTCAGCGGCACCGGGGAGCTGTTTTTT
cdr3_aa: CSASRVSGTGELFF

d_call: -
j_call: TRBJ2-1
clone_size: medium-sized
v_call: TRBV5-1
cdr3_nt: TGCGCCAGCAGCATACAGGGAAGGAGCTCCTACAATGAGCAGTTCTTC
cdr3_aa: CASSIQGRSSYNEQFF

d_call: -
j_call: TRBJ1-2
clone_size: medium-sized
v_call: TRBV29-1
cdr3_nt: TGCAGCGTTGAACCCGGGACACGGATCGTCTACACCTTC
cdr3_aa: CSVEPGTRIVYTF

d_call: TRBD2
j_call: TRBJ2-2
clone_size: medium-sized
v_call: TRBV7-9
cdr3_nt: TGTGCCAGCAGCTGGACTAGCTCTTCGAACACCGGGGAGCTGTTTTTT
cdr3_aa: CASSWTSSSNTGELFF

d_call: -
j_call: TRBJ1-5
clone_size: medium-sized
v_call: TRBV12-3/TRBV12-4
cdr3_nt: TGTGCCAGCAGCCCGGACACTAGCAATCAGCCCCAGCATTTT
cdr3_aa: CASSPDTSNQPQHF

d_call: TRBD1
j_call: TRBJ1-1
clone_size: medium-sized
v_call: TRBV19
cdr3_nt: TGTGCCAGTAGTAGCCCCCGGGGGACAGGAAACACTGAAGCTTTCTTT
cdr3_aa: CASSSPRGTGNTEAFF